Given below is one TCR beta chain in context. The sample is drawn from a study of T-cell reconstitution after alpha-beta-depleted transplantation in children. Molecular barcoding with unique molecular identifiers was used for the TCRbeta library. TCRdb re-derived calls from the PCR reads in MiXCR, one entry per CDR3 protein. Of about 610,000 distinct CDR3 sequences detected, about 10% appear once; the ten largest clones hold 4%. Germline lookup yields CDR1 DFQATT and CDR2 SNEGSKA (reference sequence). V lost 4 bases and J 2 bases, leaving 21 bases between the germline ends. CDR3 length equals 16 residues.

V gene TRBV20-1 combines with J gene TRBJ2-7, with TRBD2 as a possible D gene (6 bases). The TCR originated in a human donor who donated a stem cell graft to a child with acute myeloid leukemia. Sequenced material: PBMCs from the stem cell graft donor, taken from the stem cell graft. DNA of the CDR3: TGCAGTGCTAACCTCCCCGTCACGGGAGCCACCTACGAGCAGTACTTC. Amino acid sequence: CSANLPVTGATYEQYF.